A selection of T cell receptor beta chains follows, all from one sample in a study of T cell clonotyping in hematopoietic cell transplantation. The method was immunoSEQ multiplex PCR; TCRdb's version includes in-frame clones alone and lacks a portion of them. The sample holds approximately 2,000 clones, 91% seen once. Source: PBMCs, taken at the time of graft-versus-host disease after allogeneic stem cell transplant. All receptors derive from a male patient younger than 30 who had an allogeneic stem cell transplant from a related donor, so the T cells may come from the graft donor. Some clones in this sample may be carry-over from other donors' samples. Each CDR3 is given with its conserved first and last residue. Each record gives: V gene, clone size, J gene, D gene, CDR3 DNA, CDR3 protein. A D gene is named only where the DNA matches it firmly. Expanded clones are given a class, and other clones once, few, many or no size at all.

TRBV6-1	NA	TRBJ1-4	TRBD1	TGTGCCAGCAGTGTGACAAACAGGGGGCTAGGTGAAAAACTGTTTTTT	CASSVTNRGLGEKLFF
TRBV5-1	NA	TRBJ2-7	TRBD1	TGCGCCAGCAGCTTCGGAGGGGGACAGGGGAGAGGCGAGCAGTACTTC	CASSFGGGQGRGEQYF
TRBV6-6	NA	TRBJ2-3	NA	TGTGCCAGCAGCGCACGGGACCGATCTAGCACAGATACGCAGTATTTT	CASSARDRSSTDTQYF
TRBV10-3	NA	TRBJ2-1	NA	TGTGCCATCAGTGAGTTTCCAGGGGGGCAGACTAGCGATGAGCAGTTCTTC	CAISEFPGGQTSDEQFF
TRBV13	large	TRBJ2-1	TRBD2	TGTGCCAGCAGCGACCTAGCGGGTATGCTCGGTCGGCAGTTCTTC	CASSDLAGMLGRQFF
TRBV10-2	NA	TRBJ2-2	TRBD2	TGCGCCAGCAGCCTAGCGGGAGACACCGGGGAGCTGTTTTTT	CASSLAGDTGELFF
TRBV5-1	few	TRBJ1-4	TRBD1	TGCGCCAGCAGCTTGGGACAGGGCGAAGAAAAACTGTTTTTT	CASSLGQGEEKLFF
TRBV11-2	NA	TRBJ2-1	TRBD2	TGTGCCAGCAGCCCAAAAGCGGGAGTGGCCTACAATGAGCAGTTCTTC	CASSPKAGVAYNEQFF
TRBV7-7	NA	TRBJ2-5	TRBD2	TGTGCTAGCAGCTTAGCGGGACGTGGAGAGACCCAGTACTTC	CASSLAGRGETQYF
TRBV2	NA	TRBJ1-1	NA	TGTGCCAGCAGTGAACAGGGGTTGGGGACTGAAGCTTTCTTT	CASSEQGLGTEAFF